The rows below give T cell receptor beta chains drawn from one sample of a study of blood T cells in healthy people across ages. TCRdb re-derived calls from the 5' RACE reads in MiXCR, one entry per CDR3 protein. The data hold almost 550,000 distinct CDR3 sequences, with less than 25% observed a single time. The sample was also linked to a second study, of T cells of mothers and their children.

Specimen: blood. The receptors derive from a boy between 10 and 17 years old in good health. Both conserved end residues are trimmed from each CDR3.

J,V,CDR3
TRBJ1-1,TRBV2,ASQKELITEAF
TRBJ1-1,TRBV20-1,SARDQTGTRYTEAF
TRBJ2-5,TRBV7-7,ASSPIRLAGQETQY
TRBJ2-1,TRBV4-1,ASQALLAGFSYNEQF
TRBJ2-7,TRBV4-3,ASSQRGSSYEQY
TRBJ1-4,TRBV25-1,ASSEIQGAREKLF
TRBJ2-3,TRBV5-4,ASSELAGGRRNTDTQY
TRBJ1-4,TRBV20-1,SARGSATNEKLF
TRBJ1-6,TRBV5-1,ASRRRAPNGGDNSPLH
TRBJ1-6,TRBV27,ASSLATLYNSPLH
TRBJ2-1,TRBV20-1,SASGPAREQF
TRBJ2-2,TRBV12-3/TRBV12-4,ANTGTVDTGELF
NA,TRBV28,ASIPRVWGEQY
TRBJ1-2,TRBV27,ASSMVQGPYGYT
TRBJ2-5,TRBV28,ASSGTVETQY
TRBJ2-1,TRBV7-3,ASSLWPSGNNEQF
TRBJ2-5,TRBV7-9,ASSLDGGTTQETQY
TRBJ2-7,TRBV28,ASTEGNWGYEQY